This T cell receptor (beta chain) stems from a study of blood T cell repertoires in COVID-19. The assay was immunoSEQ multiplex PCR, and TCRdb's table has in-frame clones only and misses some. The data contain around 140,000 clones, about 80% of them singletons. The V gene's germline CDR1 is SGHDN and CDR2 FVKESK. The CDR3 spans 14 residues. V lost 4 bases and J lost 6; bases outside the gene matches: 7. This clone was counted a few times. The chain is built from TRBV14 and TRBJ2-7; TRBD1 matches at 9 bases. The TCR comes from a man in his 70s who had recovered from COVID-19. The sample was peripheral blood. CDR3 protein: CASSLMTGGSEQYF. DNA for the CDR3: TGTGCCAGCAGCCTTATGACAGGGGGAAGCGAGCAGTACTTC.